This T cell receptor beta chain was sequenced during a study of blood T cell repertoires in COVID-19. Profiled with immunoSEQ multiplex PCR; TCRdb holds only in-frame clones, not every one. Among about 150,000 clones listed, approximately 86% were seen once. The CDR3 consists of 14 residues. V lost 2 bases to trimming and J lost 5 bases, with 10 bases between them. The germline V gene has CDR1 SGHRS and CDR2 YFSETQ. The sequenced material came from peripheral blood. The sequence came from a man aged 45-65 years with active or convalescent COVID-19. The chain carries TRBV5-1 and TRBJ1-4, with TRBD1 as a possible D gene (5 bases). The CDR3 sequence is CASSFETANEKLFF. CDR3 in DNA: TGCGCCAGCAGCTTCGAGACAGCAAATGAAAAACTGTTTTTT.